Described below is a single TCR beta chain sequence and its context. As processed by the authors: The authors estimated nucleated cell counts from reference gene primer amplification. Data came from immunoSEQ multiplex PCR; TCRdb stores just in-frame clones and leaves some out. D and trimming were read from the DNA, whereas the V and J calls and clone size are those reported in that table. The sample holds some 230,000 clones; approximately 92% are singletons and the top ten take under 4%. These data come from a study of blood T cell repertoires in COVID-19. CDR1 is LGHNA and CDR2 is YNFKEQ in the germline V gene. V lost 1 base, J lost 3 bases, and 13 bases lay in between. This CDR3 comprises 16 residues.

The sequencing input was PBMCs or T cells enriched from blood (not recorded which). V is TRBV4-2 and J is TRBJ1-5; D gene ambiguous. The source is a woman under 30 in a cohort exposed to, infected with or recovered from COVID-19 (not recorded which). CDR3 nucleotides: TGTGCCAGCAGCCAAGGAAGTGAGACACTCAATCAGCCCCAGCATTTT. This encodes CASSQGSETLNQPQHF.